This T cell receptor (beta chain) derives from a study of OX40 agonist ivuxolimab in advanced cancers. This table comes from immunoSEQ multiplex PCR, and its TCRdb copy is limited to in-frame clones, with some not included. This sample carries about 100,000 clones, over 75% of them seen once, and the ten largest clones take 0.31%. The receptor comes from an adult with an advanced solid tumor such as melanoma, head and neck, liver or kidney cancer. Sequences were derived from CD4+ or CD8+ T cells sorted from blood, sampled in a trial of the OX40 agonist ivuxolimab.

The chain's CDR3 is CASSEPLAGGLETQYF. The CDR3 region has the DNA TGTGCCAGCAGTGAACCCCTTGCGGGAGGGTTAGAGACCCAGTACTTC. The chain has TRBV25-1 and TRBJ2-5, with 9 bases aligning to TRBD2. The CDR3 consists of 16 residues. Germline-derived CDR1 and CDR2 are MGHDK and SYGVNS. The junction had 8 bases not matched to a gene; V was cut back by 2 bases and J by 4 bases.